These 30 T cell receptor beta chains originate from one sample sequenced in a study of T cell responses to AZD1222 COVID-19 vaccine (dated by TCRdb to the early 2020s). The library was prepared using the immunoSEQ multiplex PCR assay. TCRdb took over this immuneACCESS table, retaining in-frame rearrangements with V and J assigned. Such tables are incomplete; in checked studies, under half of the missing clones stem from an unresolved V gene, and the remainder is unexplained. The sample table records 65,000 to 85,000 clones; 75% to 90% of these occur just once. The leading ten clones occupy less than 11% of the sample. The intended sense of this specimen's time point label: about 28 days (+/-7) after the second vaccine dose. The specimen comprised peripheral blood, sampled 28 days after the second AZD1222 dose. All receptors derive from an adult who received the AZD1222 COVID-19 vaccine.

V usage is TRBV28 and J usage is TRBJ2-7, with D possibly TRBD1 on 6 matching bases. Germline V lookup: CDR1 MDHEN, CDR2 SYDVKM. The CDR3 consists of 15 residues. V gave up 10 bases and J gave up 0 bases, with 19 bases separating them. This chain's CDR3 is CATRKRQDLSYEQYF. CDR3 in DNA: TGTGCCACCAGAAAGAGACAGGACCTCTCCTACGAGCAGTACTTC. Full variable domain (rest looked up from reference TRBV28 and TRBJ2-7): DVKVTQSSRYLVKRTGEKVFLECVQDMDHENMFWYRQDPGLGLRLIYFSYDVKMKEKGDIPEGYSVSREKKERFSLILESASTNQTSMYLCATRKRQDLSYEQYFGPGTRLTVT.

V gene TRBV9 combines with J gene TRBJ1-2; tentative D call: TRBD1 (5 bases). Germline values: CDR1 SGDLS, CDR2 YYNGEE. The CDR3 sequence is 13 residues long. Between the trimmed V and J ends, which lost 0 bases and 8 bases, there was a span of 11 bases. CDR3 sequence: CASSVAWGTGYTF. The CDR3 DNA reads as TGTGCCAGCAGCGTAGCCTGGGGGACCGGCTACACCTTC.

The chain couples TRBV11-2 to TRBJ2-7; TRBD2 aligns across 11 bases. V shed 4 bases and J 0 bases; nucleotides not matched to a gene: 11. The CDR3 sequence is 18 residues long. Germline values: CDR1 SGHAT, CDR2 FQNNGV. For the CDR3, the DNA is TGTGCCAGCAGCTCCTACGGTTCTAGCGGGGGGAGCTCCTACGAGCAGTACTTC. Translation: CASSSYGSSGGSSYEQYF.

This CDR3 reads CASSLGDRGNGYTF. Written as DNA, the CDR3 is TGCGCCAGCAGCTTGGGGGACCGGGGCAATGGCTACACCTTC. This chain connects TRBV5-1 to TRBJ1-2, with a weak D call TRBD1 (5 bases). Trimming took 0 bases from V and 6 from J, leaving 12 bases between them. CDR1 SGHRS and CDR2 YFSETQ come from the germline V gene. There are 14 residues in the CDR3.

This clone turned up a few times. The J gene is TRBJ1-1, the V gene TRBV28, with a weak D call TRBD1 (5 bases). The CDR3 loop spans 12 amino acids. Germline-derived CDR1 and CDR2 are MDHEN and SYDVKM. The germline V and J ends were trimmed by 6 bases and 1 base, with 6 bases remaining between them. CDR3 in amino acids: CASRQENTEAFF. The CDR3 region has the DNA TGTGCCAGCAGACAGGAGAACACTGAAGCTTTCTTT.

V and J are TRBV19 and TRBJ2-5; D might be TRBD2 (6 bases). Looked up from germline, CDR1 is LNHDA and CDR2 is SQIVND (reference sequence). The CDR3 covers 15 residues. V was clipped by 7 bases and J by 1 base, with 16 bases between them. In nucleotides, the CDR3 is TGTGCCAGTAAACCCCCGTTGGGGGGCCAAGAGACCCAGTACTTC. It yields the protein CASKPPLGGQETQYF.

The chain carries TRBV7-6 and TRBJ2-7; D is unresolved. With 5 bases removed from V and 6 bases from J, the gap between germline ends came to 20 bases. CDR1 is SGHVS, CDR2 FNYEAQ, per germline. CDR3 length: 15 residues. The CDR3 nucleotides read TGTGCCAGCAGCCAAGAGGTCTCTACCTCATCCGAGCAGTACTTC. Its protein product is CASSQEVSTSSEQYF.

V and J are TRBV11-3 and TRBJ2-3, with 7 nucleotides matching TRBD1. The trim removed 5 bases at V and 11 bases at J, leaving 7 bases unmatched. The CDR3 is 12 amino acids. Germline-derived CDR1 and CDR2 are SGHNT and YENEEA. CDR3 sequence (DNA): TGTGCCAGCAGCGGGAACAGGGGCCAGCAGTATTTT. Residues: CASSGNRGQQYF.

J is TRBJ1-2 and V is TRBV12-3 or TRBV12-4; a weak D match, TRBD1 (6 bases). This CDR3 contains 13 residues. V was cut by 6 bases and J by 0 bases, with 8 bases left in between. CDR3 protein: CASSRTANYGYTF. In DNA form, the CDR3 reads TGTGCCAGCAGCCGGACAGCTAACTATGGCTACACCTTC.

The CDR3 region has the DNA TGTGCCAGCTCACCACTCACGACAGGGCACACCGGGGAGCTGTTTTTT. Amino acid sequence: CASSPLTTGHTGELFF. This sequence joins TRBV18 and TRBJ2-2; 7 nucleotides agree with TRBD1. Germline CDR1 reads KGHSH; CDR2 reads LQKENI. Trimming cost V 1 base and J 3 bases; bases outside gene matches: 5. This CDR3 comprises 16 residues.

The chain couples TRBV3-1 (or the pseudogene TRBV3-2) to TRBJ2-3, with D possibly TRBD2 on 5 matching bases. Germline loops: CDR1 LGHDT, CDR2 YNNKEL (reference sequence). Trimming cost V 0 bases and J 6 bases, with 7 bases left between them. The CDR3 spans 13 residues. The CDR3 region is CASSQEQRDTQYF. The DNA for the CDR3 is TGTGCCAGCAGCCAAGAGCAGCGGGATACGCAGTATTTT.

CDR3 bases: TGTGCCAGCGTAAGACAGGGGGCTCAGCCCCAGCATTTT. Protein product: CASVRQGAQPQHF. The chain uses TRBV2 and TRBJ1-5; 10 nucleotides line up with TRBD1. The CDR3 extends over 13 amino acids. CDR1 is SNHLY and CDR2 is FYNNEI in the germline V gene. V shed 8 bases and J 6 bases; nucleotides not matched to a gene: 4.

The gene calls are TRBV2 and TRBJ2-7, with TRBD1 identical over 9 bases. The CDR3 has 15 residues. From germline, CDR1 is SNHLY and CDR2 FYNNEI. Losses at the gene ends were 5 bases for V and 7 bases for J; bases not matched to a gene: 12. For the CDR3, the DNA is TGTGCCAGCAGTAGTATAGAGGGACAGGGAGGAGAGCAGTACTTC. Translated, it gives CASSSIEGQGGEQYF.

This rearrangement joins TRBV13 to TRBJ2-7, with D possibly matching TRBD1 (6 bases). The germline gives CDR1 PRHDT, CDR2 FYEKMQ (reference sequence). With 6 bases removed from V and 5 bases from J, the gap between germline ends came to 20 bases. The CDR3 is 15 amino acids. The chain's CDR3 is CASRRRDIGSDEQYF. The CDR3 bases are TGTGCCAGCAGGCGCCGGGACATCGGTTCCGACGAGCAGTACTTC.

The V call is TRBV5-4, the J call TRBJ1-1; 12 positions agree with TRBD1. Germline CDR1 and CDR2: SGHNT and YYREEE (reference sequence). The V gene end was trimmed by 9 bases and the J gene end by 4 bases; junction bases not matched to a gene: 13. The CDR3 totals 16 residues. This chain's CDR3 is CATEGGTGGLGTEAFF. For the CDR3, the DNA is TGTGCCACAGAAGGGGGGACAGGGGGCCTTGGCACTGAAGCTTTCTTT. Together with reference TRBV5-4 and TRBJ1-1, the CDR3 gives the full variable domain: ETGVTQSPTHLIKTRGQQVTLRCSSQSGHNTVSWYQQALGQGPQFIFQYYREEENGRGNFPPRFSGLQFPNYSSELNVNALELDDSALYLCATEGGTGGLGTEAFFGQGTRLTVV.

This clone was found many times. The gene calls are TRBV5-4 and TRBJ2-4, with 8 bases that match TRBD1. After removal of 4 bases from V and 3 bases from J, the junction contained 6 bases not matched to a gene. Germline V lookup: CDR1 SGHNT, CDR2 YYREEE (reference sequence). The CDR3 runs to 15 residues. The DNA for the CDR3 is TGTGCCAGCAGCCCCGGGACAGGTGGCAAAAACATTCAGTACTTC. Amino acid sequence: CASSPGTGGKNIQYF.

This chain connects TRBV27 to TRBJ2-5; D not certain. CDR1 and CDR2 (germline): MNHEY, SMNVEV (reference sequence). The CDR3 totals 14 residues. The germline V and J ends were trimmed by 1 base and 7 bases, with 13 bases remaining between them. CDR3 nucleotide sequence: TGTGCCAGCAGTTTATGGTCCGGCCCAGGGACCCAGTACTTC. It specifies CASSLWSGPGTQYF.

The chain is built from TRBV4-1 and TRBJ1-5; D is unresolved. This CDR3 region has 16 residues. Germline V lookup: CDR1 MGHRA, CDR2 YSYEKL. The V and J ends lost 1 base and 0 bases respectively, with 10 bases between them. This chain's CDR3 is CASSQATDYSNQPQHF. The DNA for the CDR3 is TGCGCCAGCAGCCAAGCGACCGATTATAGCAATCAGCCCCAGCATTTT.

The gene calls are TRBV19 and TRBJ2-7; 12 bases map to TRBD2. The CDR3 contains 18 residues. The germline CDR1 and CDR2 sequences are LNHDA and SQIVND (reference sequence). J lost 0 bases, V lost 3 bases, and 9 bases had no gene match. CDR3 in DNA: TGTGCCAGTAGTATTCGACTAGCGGGGGAAGTGAGCTCCTACGAGCAGTACTTC. Its protein product is CASSIRLAGEVSSYEQYF.

The CDR3 reads CASSVPGLHTQYF. In DNA form, the CDR3 reads TGTGCCAGCAGTGTACCGGGACTTCATACGCAGTATTTT. V is TRBV12-3 or TRBV12-4 and J is TRBJ2-3; TRBD2 is a possible D gene (6 bases). This CDR3 is built from 13 residues. The V and J ends lost 5 bases and 7 bases respectively, with 13 bases between them.

The chain uses TRBV11-2 and TRBJ2-3, with D maybe TRBD1 (7 bases). Germline V gene data show CDR1 as SGHAT and CDR2 as FQNNGV. Trimming removed 3 bases from V and 4 bases from J, with 14 bases in between. This CDR3 region has 15 residues. CDR3 sequence (DNA): TGTGCCAGCAGCTTGGTGCAGGGGGGCGCAGATACGCAGTATTTT. This translates into CASSLVQGGADTQYF.

V gene TRBV5-1 combines with J gene TRBJ1-5; D is possibly TRBD1 (5 bases). Germline V gene sequence: CDR1 SGHRS, CDR2 YFSETQ. The germline V and J ends were trimmed by 6 bases and 4 bases, with 17 bases remaining between them. This CDR3 region has 15 residues. The DNA of the CDR3 is TGCGCCAGCAAGATTGGGGGGAGATCTAATCAGCCCCAGCATTTT. Translated: CASKIGGRSNQPQHF.

The CDR3 nucleotides read TGTGCCAGCAGCTCAGGGGTTGGGTATGGCTACACCTTC. Its translation: CASSSGVGYGYTF. The rearrangement joins TRBV7-9 to TRBJ1-2; D perhaps matches TRBD1 (6 bases). Trimming took 4 bases from V and 5 from J, leaving 11 bases between them. This CDR3 is 13 amino acids long. Germline V CDR1 and CDR2: SEHNR, FQNEAQ (reference sequence).

The J gene is TRBJ2-5, the V gene TRBV5-4, with TRBD2 matching over 7 bases. The CDR3 consists of 14 residues. V lost 0 bases, J lost 5 bases, and 4 bases stayed unmatched. From germline, CDR1 is SGHNT and CDR2 YYREEE (reference sequence). Written as DNA, the CDR3 is TGTGCCAGCAGCTTGGCGGGGGGTCGGGAGACCCAGTACTTC. Protein: CASSLAGGRETQYF. The whole variable domain, remainder taken from reference TRBV5-4 and TRBJ2-5, is ETGVTQSPTHLIKTRGQQVTLRCSSQSGHNTVSWYQQALGQGPQFIFQYYREEENGRGNFPPRFSGLQFPNYSSELNVNALELDDSALYLCASSLAGGRETQYFGPGTRLLVL.

CDR3 nucleotide sequence: TGTGCCAGCAGCCAAGATTGGGTCAGAAGGAGTACGAGGAACACTGAAGCTTTCTTT. Its protein product is CASSQDWVRRSTRNTEAFF. This chain joins TRBV14 and TRBJ1-1; no clear D gene. The CDR3 is 19 amino acids. Deletions cut 0 bases from V and 1 base from J, with 21 bases between. Germline V gene sequence: CDR1 SGHDN, CDR2 FVKESK.

The chain has TRBV14 and TRBJ1-2; perhaps TRBD1 as D (5 bases). The CDR3 consists of 13 residues. Looked up from germline, CDR1 is SGHDN and CDR2 is FVKESK. The V end was cut by 4 bases, the J end by 5 bases, with 11 bases between. CDR3 loop: CASSLKGWYGYTF. The CDR3 DNA is TGTGCCAGCAGCCTTAAGGGGTGGTATGGCTACACCTTC.

This clone was detected only once. The chain links TRBV5-5 to TRBJ1-5; D remains unclear. The V end lost 2 bases, the J end lost 4 bases, and 16 bases lay between the germline ends. CDR1 is SGHKS, CDR2 YYEKEE, per germline (reference sequence). This CDR3 comprises 16 residues. The CDR3 region is CASSFSISRDNQPQHF. DNA for the CDR3: TGTGCCAGCAGCTTTTCTATCTCTCGGGATAATCAGCCCCAGCATTTT.

This clone was picked up one time. V is TRBV7-2 and J is TRBJ1-1; D is unclear. From germline, CDR1 is SGHTA and CDR2 FQGNSA. The CDR3 has 14 amino acids. With 5 bases removed from V and 3 bases from J, the gap between germline ends came to 13 bases. For the CDR3, the DNA is TGTGCCAGCAGCCCCCCCTGGTCGGACACTGAAGCTTTCTTT. Its translation is CASSPPWSDTEAFF.

This chain uses TRBV19 with TRBJ1-5, with D uncertain. Trimming took off 3 bases at V and 0 bases at J, with 6 bases between the two ends. CDR1 is LNHDA, CDR2 SQIVND, per germline (reference sequence). This CDR3 spans 14 amino acids. The CDR3 protein is CASSIRGSNQPQHF. DNA for the CDR3: TGTGCCAGTAGTATTCGGGGTAGCAATCAGCCCCAGCATTTT.

V and J are TRBV27 and TRBJ1-5; tentatively, D is TRBD1 (5 bases). The germline V gene encodes CDR1 MNHEY and CDR2 SMNVEV (reference sequence). V lost 3 bases and J lost 0, with 9 bases in between. The CDR3 is 15 residues long. The DNA of the CDR3 is TGTGCCAGCAGTTTGGGGCTTTATAGCAATCAGCCCCAGCATTTT. It codes for CASSLGLYSNQPQHF.